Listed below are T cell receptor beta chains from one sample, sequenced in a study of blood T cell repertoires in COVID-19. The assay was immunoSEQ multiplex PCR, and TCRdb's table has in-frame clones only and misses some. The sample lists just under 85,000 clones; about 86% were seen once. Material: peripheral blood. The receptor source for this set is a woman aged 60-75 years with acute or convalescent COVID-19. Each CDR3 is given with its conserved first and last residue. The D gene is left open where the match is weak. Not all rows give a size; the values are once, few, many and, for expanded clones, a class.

TGTGCCAGCAGCTTACCCCCATTACAGGGGGGGAACACCATATATTTT,CASSLPPLQGGNTIYF,-,TRBV11-3,TRBJ1-3,TRBD1
TGTGCCAGCAGTTTTGCCCGGGGACAGGGAGGCTACACCTTC,CASSFARGQGGYTF,-,TRBV6-5,TRBJ1-2,TRBD1
TGTGCCAGTACGCGACAGATGAACACTGAAGCTTTCTTT,CASTRQMNTEAFF,few,TRBV19,TRBJ1-1,-
TGTGCCTGGAGTACGCGACATAACACTGAAGCTTTCTTT,CAWSTRHNTEAFF,-,TRBV30,TRBJ1-1,-
TGCAGTGCTAGTCCAGGAGCGGGCAACCAAGAGACCCAGTACTTC,CSASPGAGNQETQYF,-,TRBV20-1,TRBJ2-5,-
TGTGCCAGTAGTTCCCCCGCAGTTCGGGGCACTGAAGCTTTCTTT,CASSSPAVRGTEAFF,-,TRBV19,TRBJ1-1,-
TGTGCCAGCAGCTTAGGGGTCCAGGGGCGGGAGTACTTC,CASSLGVQGREYF,few,TRBV7-9,TRBJ2-7,-
TGTGCCAGCAGTCGGTCCGGGACAGAGCAGTTCTTC,CASSRSGTEQFF,-,TRBV6-5,TRBJ2-1,-
TGTGCCAGCTCACTTCGACAGGGGCCAGAGACCCAGTACTTC,CASSLRQGPETQYF,-,TRBV18,TRBJ2-5,TRBD1
TGTGCCAGCAGCGGATTTGGGCGCTCTGGAAACACCATATATTTT,CASSGFGRSGNTIYF,-,TRBV9,TRBJ1-3,-
TGTGCCAGCAGCTTAGGGGGCCCGGGACTACCGGGCGCAGATACGCAGTATTTT,CASSLGGPGLPGADTQYF,-,TRBV11-2,TRBJ2-3,TRBD2
TGTGCCAGCAGTTCACCGGCAGGGATCAACTATGGCTACACCTTC,CASSSPAGINYGYTF,-,TRBV6-2/TRBV6-3,TRBJ1-2,-
TGTGCCAGCAGCAGGGTAGGGGGACGCGAGCAGTACTTC,CASSRVGGREQYF,-,TRBV7-2,TRBJ2-7,-
TGCGCCAGCAGCCGAGGGACAGACTACCAAGAGACCCAGTACTTC,CASSRGTDYQETQYF,-,TRBV5-1,TRBJ2-5,TRBD1
TGTGCCAGCAGAACAACAGGCGGTAATTCACCCCTCCACTTT,CASRTTGGNSPLHF,-,TRBV6-5,TRBJ1-6,-
TGTGCCAGCACTCCAGGGCATAATGAAAAACTGTTTTTT,CASTPGHNEKLFF,-,TRBV7-9,TRBJ1-4,-
TGTGCCAGCAGGGGCGCGGGGAACACTGAAGCTTTCTTT,CASRGAGNTEAFF,-,TRBV27,TRBJ1-1,-
TGTGCTAGCAGCTTAGGACTAGCGGGGGTCCAAGAGACCCAGTACTTC,CASSLGLAGVQETQYF,-,TRBV7-7,TRBJ2-5,TRBD2
TGTGCCAGCAGCTTTGGACAGGTGGGACGTTTCGATCAGCCCCAGCATTTT,CASSFGQVGRFDQPQHF,-,TRBV5-6,TRBJ1-5,TRBD1
TGTGCCAGCAGCCACGGGGACACTCTACGAGGGCAGTACTTC,CASSHGDTLRGQYF,-,TRBV6-2/TRBV6-3,TRBJ2-7,-
TGTGCCAGCAGCACAGGGGGCGGATACGAGCAGTACTTC,CASSTGGGYEQYF,-,TRBV11-3,TRBJ2-7,TRBD1
TGTGCCAGCAGCGCCAGTTTAACCTACAATGAGCAGTTCTTC,CASSASLTYNEQFF,-,TRBV11-3,TRBJ2-1,-
TGTGCCAGCAGCTCTCTAACCGGGACACCCGGCCTTCGAGGTTACGAGCAGTACTTC,CASSSLTGTPGLRGYEQYF,few,TRBV5-6,TRBJ2-7,-
TGCGCCAGCAGCTCGAGGGCAGTAGGGTATGGCTACACCTTC,CASSSRAVGYGYTF,-,TRBV5-1,TRBJ1-2,-
TGTGCCAGCAGCTTAGGGGGAAGGACAGACTTC,CASSLGGRTDF,-,TRBV11-2,TRBJ2-7,-
TGCGCCAGCAGTCTAAACGGGGGGTCAGGAGGATGGGAAAAACTGTTTTTT,CASSLNGGSGGWEKLFF,-,TRBV5-1,TRBJ1-4,-
TGTGCCAGCAGCTTAGGTGCAGGGCTAGGTCAGCCCCAGCATTTT,CASSLGAGLGQPQHF,-,TRBV7-9,TRBJ1-5,-
TGCAGCGTTTATCAGGGGGCCAACGTCCTGACTTTC,CSVYQGANVLTF,-,TRBV29-1,TRBJ2-6,-
TGTGCTAGCAGCTTAGCGATTGATAGCGGAGCAAACAATGAGCAGTTCTTC,CASSLAIDSGANNEQFF,-,TRBV7-7,TRBJ2-1,-
TGTGCCAGCTCACTTTCTAGCGGGGCCCGCACAGATACGCAGTATTTT,CASSLSSGARTDTQYF,-,TRBV18,TRBJ2-3,TRBD2
TGTGCCAGCAGTAAAAGGGGGGGGGACACTGAAGCTTTCTTT,CASSKRGGDTEAFF,-,TRBV6-2/TRBV6-3,TRBJ1-1,-
TGCAGCGTCGCAACTACAGGGGGTTCGTACAATGAGCAGTTCTTC,CSVATTGGSYNEQFF,-,TRBV29-1,TRBJ2-1,TRBD1
TGTGCCAGCAGCCCGGGGGGGGTTCACACCGGGGAGCTGTTTTTT,CASSPGGVHTGELFF,-,TRBV11-3,TRBJ2-2,TRBD2
TGTGCCAGCAGCCCATCACTGGGGACAGAAGCTTTCTTT,CASSPSLGTEAFF,-,TRBV7-3,TRBJ1-1,-
TGTGCCAGCAGCCCCGGGGGTGGGTTCTCTACGAGAGAGCAGTACTTC,CASSPGGGFSTREQYF,few,TRBV7-2,TRBJ2-7,-
TGTGCCAGCAGCGCCCAACAGGGGAAGACTAACACTGAAGCTTTCTTT,CASSAQQGKTNTEAFF,-,TRBV7-2,TRBJ1-1,TRBD1
TGTGCCACCTCTTTATGGGGCACTCAGGGGGGAAATTCACCCCTCCACTTT,CATSLWGTQGGNSPLHF,-,TRBV28,TRBJ1-6,TRBD1
TGCGCCAGCAGCGCCACCTCCGGGGAGACCCAGTACTTC,CASSATSGETQYF,-,TRBV5-1,TRBJ2-5,-
TGTGCCAGCAGCTTAGGGACCGGGGGGGGGACCTACGAGCAGTACTTC,CASSLGTGGGTYEQYF,-,TRBV7-6,TRBJ2-7,TRBD2
TGTGCCAGTAGTCCCGGGACAGGCGAAAATCAGCCCCAGCATTTT,CASSPGTGENQPQHF,few,TRBV19,TRBJ1-5,TRBD1
TGTGCCAGCAGAGAACCGGGACAGGCGATTAATACGCAGTATTTT,CASREPGQAINTQYF,-,TRBV2,TRBJ2-3,TRBD1